The 25 T cell receptor beta chains reported below all come from one sample, sequenced in a study of T cell responses to AZD1222 COVID-19 vaccine. Sequenced by immunoSEQ multiplex PCR; TCRdb stores in-frame clones only, minus some. This table has roughly 150,000 clones, around 92% appearing once. The starting material was peripheral blood, obtained on day 0 of AZD1222 vaccination. Every receptor here comes from an adult in good health.

This clone was recorded only once. The chain carries TRBV28 and TRBJ2-5; a possible D gene is TRBD2 (6 bases). The CDR3 covers 13 residues. Trimming removed 10 bases from V and 1 base from J, with 13 bases in between. Germline lookup yields CDR1 MDHEN and CDR2 SYDVKM. The CDR3 nucleotides read TGTGCCACTGAAATGGAGGGCCAAGAGACCCAGTACTTC. Translation: CATEMEGQETQYF.

V is TRBV7-2 and J is TRBJ1-1; 7 bases agree with TRBD1. V lost 4 bases, J lost 4 bases, and 6 bases stayed unmatched. Looked up from germline, CDR1 is SGHTA and CDR2 is FQGNSA. The CDR3 runs 14 residues. The CDR3 coding sequence is TGTGCCAGCAGCTCACGACAGGGTGGCACTGAAGCTTTCTTT. It is translated as CASSSRQGGTEAFF.

V usage is TRBV7-9 and J usage is TRBJ1-6; D may be TRBD1 (5 bases). Germline CDR1 SEHNR, CDR2 FQNEAQ (reference sequence). This CDR3 spans 15 amino acids. The germline V and J ends were trimmed by 7 bases and 0 bases, with 10 bases remaining between them. The CDR3: CASNAGSSYNSPLHF. In DNA, the CDR3 is TGTGCCAGCAACGCAGGGAGCTCCTATAATTCACCCCTCCACTTT.

The J gene is TRBJ1-1, the V gene TRBV5-1; 11 bases agree with TRBD1. The V gene end was trimmed by 3 bases and the J gene end by 5 bases; junction bases not matched to a gene: 3. CDR3 size: 14 residues. Germline V gene sequence: CDR1 SGHRS, CDR2 YFSETQ. CDR3 sequence: CASSSGTGGTEAFF. The CDR3 DNA reads as TGCGCCAGCAGCTCCGGGACAGGGGGTACTGAAGCTTTCTTT.

The CDR3 protein is CASSQWRGLSSGNTIYF. DNA for the CDR3: TGTGCCAGCAGCCAATGGCGGGGGCTGAGCTCTGGAAACACCATATATTTT. The chain is built from TRBV16 and TRBJ1-3, with TRBD1 as a possible D gene (6 bases). Germline CDR1 is KGHSY and CDR2 is FQNENV. The CDR3 sequence is 17 residues long. Trimming removed 1 base from V and 0 bases from J, with 13 bases in between.

The chain joins TRBV7-9 to TRBJ1-1; D is uncertain. Per the germline V gene, CDR1 is SEHNR and CDR2 is FQNEAQ (reference sequence). V lost 5 bases, J lost 4 bases, and 8 bases lay in between. CDR3 length: 12 amino acids. The CDR3 DNA follows: TGTGCCAGCAGCAGGAAGAGCACTGAAGCTTTCTTT. Translation: CASSRKSTEAFF.

V usage is TRBV30 and J usage is TRBJ2-7; no clear D. The V end lost 5 bases, the J end lost 2 bases, and 13 bases lay between the germline ends. The CDR3 sequence is 13 residues long. The germline gives CDR1 GTSNPN, CDR2 SVGIG (reference sequence). The CDR3 bases are TGTGCCTGGTCCTTGGGCCCCGCCTACGAGCAGTACTTC. Its translation: CAWSLGPAYEQYF.

The chain links TRBV7-2 to TRBJ2-3, with D perhaps TRBD1 or TRBD2 (5 bases each). CDR1 and CDR2 from the germline V gene are SGHTA and FQGNSA. The V gene lost 5 bases and the J gene lost 2 bases, with 14 bases spanning the gap. The CDR3 covers 15 residues. The CDR3 region has the DNA TGTGCCAGCAGCCCCTGGGACGGACCCACAGATACGCAGTATTTT. Protein sequence: CASSPWDGPTDTQYF. The full variable domain, with the rest looked up from reference TRBV7-2 and TRBJ2-3, is GAGVSQSPSNKVTEKGKDVELRCDPISGHTALYWYRQSLGQGLEFLIYFQGNSAPDKSGLPSDRFSAERTGGSVSTLTIQRTQQEDSAVYLCASSPWDGPTDTQYFGPGTRLTVL.

This clone was seen a few times. The V call is TRBV12-3 or TRBV12-4, the J call TRBJ2-7, with D possibly matching TRBD1 (5 bases). This CDR3 has 13 residues. V lost 4 bases and J lost 3, with 10 bases in between. The CDR3 DNA sequence: TGTGCCAGCAGTTCAGACAGTATCTACGAGCAGTACTTC. Its translation is CASSSDSIYEQYF.

The V call is TRBV4-3, the J call TRBJ1-2, with D perhaps matching TRBD1 (6 bases). Between the trimmed V and J ends, which lost 0 bases and 3 bases, there was a span of 14 bases. This CDR3 comprises 16 residues. Germline CDR1 and CDR2: LGHNA and YSLEER. In DNA form, the CDR3 reads TGCGCCAGCAGCCAAGAGGCCCGGGGGCGCGACTATGGCTACACCTTC. Its translation: CASSQEARGRDYGYTF.

The chain joins TRBV2 to TRBJ2-7; 11 nucleotides line up with TRBD1. With 5 bases clipped from V and 7 bases from J, the junction kept 10 bases outside the gene matches. The germline CDR1 and CDR2 sequences are SNHLY and FYNNEI. CDR3 length: 15 residues. CDR3 sequence reads: CASSPLGQGGEEQYF. In nucleotides, the CDR3 is TGTGCCAGCAGTCCCTTGGGACAGGGGGGAGAGGAGCAGTACTTC.

This chain uses TRBV30 with TRBJ1-1; 7 bases fit TRBD1. This CDR3 is built from 15 residues. V shed 3 bases and J 0 bases; nucleotides not matched to a gene: 7. From germline, CDR1 is GTSNPN and CDR2 SVGIG (reference sequence). The CDR3 nucleotides read TGTGCCTGGAGAGGGGCAGGGGGGATGAACACTGAAGCTTTCTTT. Protein: CAWRGAGGMNTEAFF.

CDR3 in amino acids: CAITAADTLGTEAFF. The CDR3 DNA reads as TGTGCCATCACCGCCGCGGACACCTTGGGGACTGAAGCTTTCTTT. This chain links TRBV10-3 with TRBJ1-1, with D maybe TRBD1 (5 bases). With 7 bases removed from V and 5 bases from J, the gap between germline ends came to 20 bases. The V gene's germline CDR1 is ENHRY and CDR2 SYGVKD. The CDR3 has 15 amino acids.

The V gene is TRBV7-2, the J gene TRBJ1-1; D gene ambiguous. V was clipped by 1 base and J by 0 bases, with 9 bases between them. Looked up from germline, CDR1 is SGHTA and CDR2 is FQGNSA. The length of the CDR3 is 15 residues. The CDR3 DNA reads as TGTGCCAGCAGCTTAGGTGTGGGGATGAACACTGAAGCTTTCTTT. This codes for CASSLGVGMNTEAFF.

The gene calls are TRBV5-1 and TRBJ1-2; weak D call: TRBD1 (5 bases). The germline V and J ends were trimmed by 1 base and 3 bases, with 13 bases remaining between them. The germline gives CDR1 SGHRS, CDR2 YFSETQ. CDR3 length: 15 amino acids. Written as DNA, the CDR3 is TGCGCCAGCAGCTTGAGCCAAGGGGTTGACTATGGCTACACCTTC. Protein product: CASSLSQGVDYGYTF.

This clone occurred once. The chain is built from TRBV30 and TRBJ1-2; no clear D. Trimming took off 0 bases at V and 12 bases at J, with 17 bases between the two ends. CDR1 and CDR2 from the germline V gene are GTSNPN and SVGIG (reference sequence). The CDR3 totals 13 residues. CDR3 in amino acids: CAWSVSPTSENTF. CDR3 DNA sequence: TGTGCCTGGAGTGTATCCCCGACTAGTGAGAACACCTTC. Together with reference TRBV30 and TRBJ1-2, the CDR3 gives the full variable domain: SQTIHQWPATLVQPVGSPLSLECTVEGTSNPNLYWYRQAAGRGLQLLFYSVGIGQISSEVPQNLSASRPQDRQFILSSKKLLLSDSGFYLCAWSVSPTSENTFGSGTRLTVV.

The chain employs TRBV27 and TRBJ1-1; D gene unclear. This CDR3 is built from 14 residues. Trimming took off 2 bases at V and 7 bases at J, with 14 bases between the two ends. Looked up from germline, CDR1 is MNHEY and CDR2 is SMNVEV (reference sequence). Written as DNA, the CDR3 is TGTGCCAGCAGTTTAGGCGATCTGGGCCGTGAAGCTTTCTTT. As protein: CASSLGDLGREAFF.

The chain recombines TRBV6-2 or TRBV6-3 with TRBJ1-2; 8 nucleotides match TRBD1. The V gene's germline CDR1 is MNHEY and CDR2 SVGEGT. V was clipped by 5 bases and J by 6 bases; unmatched bases: 2. This CDR3 has 12 residues. CDR3 region: CASSPGGHGYTF. In DNA, the CDR3 is TGTGCCAGCAGTCCAGGGGGCCATGGCTACACCTTC.

The chain links TRBV3-1 (or the pseudogene TRBV3-2) to TRBJ1-2; D remains unclear. Trimming shortened V by 1 base and J by 2 bases, and 14 bases separated the two germline ends. Looked up from germline, CDR1 is LGHDT and CDR2 is YNNKEL (reference sequence). CDR3 length equals 16 residues. The CDR3 DNA sequence: TGTGCCAGCAGCCAAGGGCCAAGGGCCCTAAACTATGGCTACACCTTC. Protein: CASSQGPRALNYGYTF.

The chain links TRBV5-1 to TRBJ2-3; the D is unclear. This CDR3 has 15 amino acids. V was pared by 0 bases and J by 1 base, with 9 bases between. Germline V CDR1 and CDR2: SGHRS, YFSETQ. CDR3 sequence (DNA): TGCGCCAGCAGCTTGGTATTAGCCGGCACAGATACGCAGTATTTT. This translates into CASSLVLAGTDTQYF. Looking up the rest from reference TRBV5-1 and TRBJ2-3 gives the full variable domain: KAGVTQTPRYLIKTRGQQVTLSCSPISGHRSVSWYQQTPGQGLQFLFEYFSETQRNKGNFPGRFSGRQFSNSRSEMNVSTLELGDSALYLCASSLVLAGTDTQYFGPGTRLTVL.

V usage is TRBV9 and J usage is TRBJ2-7, with 13 bases fitting TRBD2. The CDR3 is 18 amino acids. With 4 bases clipped from V and 9 bases from J, the junction kept 19 bases outside the gene matches. Germline V gene lookup returns CDR1 SGDLS and CDR2 YYNGEE. CDR3 nucleotide sequence: TGTGCCAGCAGCCCCCGGACCGGGGCCGGGACTAGCGGGATACCGCAGTACTTC. The encoded protein is CASSPRTGAGTSGIPQYF.

This sequence joins TRBV30 and TRBJ1-1, with D unresolved. The V and J ends lost 2 bases and 7 bases respectively, with 8 bases between them. The CDR3 extends over 11 amino acids. Germline V gene lookup returns CDR1 GTSNPN and CDR2 SVGIG (reference sequence). CDR3 sequence (DNA): TGTGCCTGGAGTTCCTCGGTTGAAGCTTTCTTT. Translating gives CAWSSSVEAFF. Variable domain in full (rest from reference TRBV30 and TRBJ1-1): SQTIHQWPATLVQPVGSPLSLECTVEGTSNPNLYWYRQAAGRGLQLLFYSVGIGQISSEVPQNLSASRPQDRQFILSSKKLLLSDSGFYLCAWSSSVEAFFGQGTRLTVV.

The chain links TRBV5-5 to TRBJ2-3; D uncertain. Germline CDR1 is SGHKS and CDR2 is YYEKEE (reference sequence). V lost 1 base, J lost 5 bases, and 14 bases lay in between. The CDR3 runs to 15 residues. The CDR3 spells CASSLLTTMQDTQYF. Written as DNA, the CDR3 is TGTGCCAGCAGCTTGCTAACCACAATGCAAGATACGCAGTATTTT.

V and J are TRBV2 and TRBJ1-5; perhaps TRBD1 as D (6 bases). The V gene lost 5 bases and the J gene lost 4 bases, with 15 bases spanning the gap. Per the germline V gene, CDR1 is SNHLY and CDR2 is FYNNEI. CDR3 length equals 15 residues. The CDR3 DNA reads as TGTGCCAGCAGTCCAACAGGGTTCGGTAATCAGCCCCAGCATTTT. This translates into CASSPTGFGNQPQHF.

The chain uses TRBV27 and TRBJ2-2; 8 bases map to TRBD2. With V trimmed by 6 bases and J by 2 bases, 11 bases remained unmatched. The length of the CDR3 is 17 residues. CDR1 MNHEY and CDR2 SMNVEV come from the germline V gene (reference sequence). The CDR3 spells CASRQLYSGINTGELFF. CDR3 DNA sequence: TGTGCCAGCAGGCAGCTGTATAGCGGGATAAACACCGGGGAGCTGTTTTTT.